What follows is one T cell receptor (beta chain) and its context. The source of the sample is a study of shared T cell receptors in the human thymus. Generated by immunoSEQ multiplex PCR, the TCRdb table keeps only in-frame clones and is missing some. The sample has hundreds of thousands of clones, roughly 85% seen once. The germline V gene encodes CDR1 LNHNV and CDR2 YYDKDF (reference sequence). This CDR3 contains 17 residues. V was clipped by 1 base and J by 6 bases, with 19 bases between them. These same records also appear under a second study, on human thymus T cells. That paper adds: Congenital heart defects were the reason for the corrective surgery that the donors, healthy Finnish infants, were having. Thymus tissue was removed during corrective cardiac surgery. Biased V and J segment usage appeared in thymus and peripheral blood. Highly overlapping thymic repertoires among unrelated individuals were reported in related research.

Specimen: thymocytes. This receptor was taken from a girl less than two years old with a congenital heart defect. The chain is built from TRBV15 and TRBJ1-5; perhaps TRBD1 as D (6 bases). The chain's CDR3 is CATSRVDGGGLGQPQHF. The CDR3 nucleotides read TGTGCCACCAGCAGAGTAGATGGGGGGGGCCTGGGTCAGCCCCAGCATTTT.